Listed here are 24 T cell receptor beta chains from one sample, sequenced in a study of T cells in women clearing cervical HPV infection. The assay was immunoSEQ multiplex PCR, and TCRdb's table has in-frame clones only and misses some. This sample's clone table lists fewer than 30,000 clones. Input material: blood buffy coat. Receptors originate from a woman between 18 and 69 years old with a cervical HPV16 infection that either progressed to CIN3+ or cleared (not recorded which).

Worth noting for this clone: The read terminates 3 residues before the CDR3 end, so the remaining end is supplied by the germline J gene. The V call is TRBV7-6, the J call TRBJ2-5; tentative D call: TRBD2 (5 bases). Deletions cut 5 bases from V and 2 bases from J, with 15 bases between. Germline V lookup: CDR1 SGHVS, CDR2 FNYEAQ. The CDR3 is made up of 15 amino acids. The DNA read from the CDR3 is TGTGCCAGCAGCAAAAACAGCGGAATACAAGAGACC. Its translation: CASSKNSGIQET. The full-length CDR3 reads as CASSKNSGIQETQYF.

As concerns this clone: The CDR3 end is not reached by the read, which stops 3 residues before it; the germline J gene fills it in. The chain carries TRBV5-1 and TRBJ2-7, with D possibly being TRBD1 (5 bases). V shed 0 bases and J shed 1 base, with 11 bases lying between them. Germline V lookup: CDR1 SGHRS, CDR2 YFSETQ. The CDR3 runs 15 residues. This CDR3 reads CASSLANTGSYEQYF. The sequenced part of the CDR3 DNA is TGCGCCAGCAGCTTGGCAAACACAGGTTCCTACGAG.

Regarding this clone: The CDR3 end is not reached by the read, which stops 3 residues before it; the germline J gene fills it in. J is TRBJ2-1 and V is TRBV29-1; D is perhaps TRBD1 (6 bases). The CDR3 consists of 14 residues. Trimming removed 4 bases from V and 6 bases from J, with 16 bases in between. Germline CDR1 is SQVTM and CDR2 is ANQGSEA. This CDR3 reads CSVAPQGRSNEQFF. The CDR3 bases that were read are TGCAGCGTTGCCCCACAGGGTAGGTCCAATGAG.

Remarks on this clone: The read gets to within 3 residues of the CDR3 end, and the germline J gene fills in the rest. J is TRBJ2-4 and V is TRBV14; tentatively, D is TRBD1 (5 bases). Germline V gene sequence: CDR1 SGHDN, CDR2 FVKESK. The CDR3 totals 15 residues. CDR3 DNA, as far as it was read: TGTGCCAGCAGCCAAGACCAAACAGGTGGAGAGACT. This encodes CASSQDQTGGET. The complete CDR3 protein is CASSQDQTGGETQYF.

On this clone itself: The CDR3 extends 3 residues past the end of the read, so its final part is completed from the germline J gene. This chain joins TRBV5-1 and TRBJ1-4; D is uncertain. V dropped 1 base and J dropped 4 bases, with 11 bases sitting between them. CDR3 length: 15 amino acids. Germline CDR1 is SGHRS and CDR2 is YFSETQ. The CDR3 bases that were read are TGCGCCAGCAGCTTGTCGTCACAGATTAATGAAAAA. Translating it yields CASSLSSQINEK. The full CDR3 protein reads CASSLSSQINEKLFF.

CDR3 bases read: TGTGCCAGCAGCGCACAGGAGGGCACAGATACC. It yields the protein CASSAQEGTDT. The full CDR3 protein is CASSAQEGTDTYTF. This chain connects TRBV7-6 to TRBJ1-2, with TRBD1 as a possible D gene (5 bases). The CDR3 is cut off 3 residues early in the read; its end comes from the germline J gene. CDR1 is SGHVS and CDR2 is FNYEAQ in the germline V gene. This CDR3 spans 14 amino acids.

In the case of this clone: Read data end 3 residues before the CDR3 end; the end is taken from the germline J gene. The chain couples TRBV12-3 or TRBV12-4 to TRBJ2-5; D perhaps matches TRBD2 (5 bases). The CDR3 has 13 residues. V shed 7 bases and J shed 5 bases, with 14 bases lying between them. The DNA read from the CDR3 is TGTGCCAGCAAGATACTAGGCGGGGAGACC. It yields the protein CASKILGGET. In full, the CDR3 reads CASKILGGETQYF.

This CDR3 reads CASSLLDRDHEQYF. Partial CDR3 DNA: TGTGCCAGCAGTTTACTGGACAGGGACCACGAG. J is TRBJ2-7 and V is TRBV28, with 8 nucleotides matching TRBD1. The CDR3 extends 3 residues past the end of the read, so its final part is completed from the germline J gene. This CDR3 region has 14 residues. The trim removed 2 bases at V and 5 bases at J, leaving 5 bases unmatched. Germline CDR1 is MDHEN and CDR2 is SYDVKM.

Concerning this clone: The CDR3 is cut off 3 residues early in the read; its end comes from the germline J gene. The chain links TRBV19 to TRBJ1-5; TRBD1 matches 7 bases. The CDR3 has 15 residues. Trimming removed 5 bases from V and 0 bases from J; junction bases left unmatched: 4. Germline-derived CDR1 and CDR2 are LNHDA and SQIVND (reference sequence). Incomplete CDR3 DNA: TGTGCCAGTAGTGTGACAGGGTCTAGCAATCAGCCC. This codes for CASSVTGSSNQP. The complete CDR3 sequence is CASSVTGSSNQPQHF.

This CDR3 reads CASSASPEAFF. CDR3 DNA, as far as it was read: TGTGCCAGCAGTGCTAGTCCTGAA. The chain links TRBV2 to TRBJ1-1; no clear D gene. The missing CDR3 end, 3 residues past where the read stops, is filled in from the germline J gene. In germline, CDR1 is SNHLY, CDR2 FYNNEI. The CDR3 contains 11 residues. V was clipped by 4 bases and J by 6 bases, with 6 bases between them.

About this clone: The read gets to within 3 residues of the CDR3 end, and the germline J gene fills in the rest. The rearrangement joins TRBV19 to TRBJ1-1, with D perhaps matching TRBD1 (6 bases). The V gene lost 8 bases and the J gene lost 5 bases, with 21 bases spanning the gap. The CDR3 sequence is 15 residues long. CDR1 LNHDA and CDR2 SQIVND come from the germline V gene (reference sequence). CDR3 residues: CASSPLGRGVTEAFF. The CDR3 bases that were read are TGTGCCAGTTCCCCCCTGGGCAGGGGAGTAACTGAA. The entire variable domain, with the rest obtained from reference TRBV19 and TRBJ1-1, is as follows: DGGITQSPKYLFRKEGQNVTLSCEQNLNHDAMYWYRQDPGQGLRLIYYSQIVNDFQKGDIAEGYSVSREKKESFPLTVTSAQKNPTAFYLCASSPLGRGVTEAFFGQGTRLTVV.

For this clone: Coverage ceases 3 residues before the CDR3 finishes, and the germline J gene fills in the end. The V and J genes are TRBV4-1 and TRBJ2-7, with D possibly being TRBD2 (5 bases). Germline V CDR1 and CDR2: MGHRA, YSYEKL. Trimming took 1 base from V and 5 from J, leaving 15 bases between them. The CDR3 totals 15 residues. The CDR3 sequence is CASSQVWRGFDEQYF. The sequenced CDR3 bases are TGCGCCAGCAGCCAAGTTTGGAGAGGGTTTGACGAG.

For this clone: The read halts 3 residues ahead of the CDR3 end, with the missing end drawn from the germline J gene. The chain has TRBV7-9 and TRBJ2-1; no firm D call. The V end was cut by 5 bases, the J end by 9 bases, with 5 bases between. CDR3 length: 10 residues. Germline CDR1 SEHNR, CDR2 FQNEAQ (reference sequence). CDR3 DNA (partial): TGTGCCAGCAGCAACAGTGAG. This sequence encodes CASSNSE. The complete CDR3 protein is CASSNSEQFF.

Points on this clone: The read finishes 3 residues shy of the CDR3 end, and the germline J gene is used to complete it. The chain employs TRBV7-2 and TRBJ1-2, with 11 nucleotides matching TRBD1. Per the germline V gene, CDR1 is SGHTA and CDR2 is FQGNSA. This CDR3 is 14 amino acids long. Incomplete CDR3 DNA: TGTGCCAGCAGCCCATGGACAGGGGGCTACGAC. It translates to CASSPWTGGYD. The entire CDR3 protein is CASSPWTGGYDYTF.

Remarks on this clone: The read comes to an end 3 residues before the CDR3 does, leaving the germline J gene to fill in the end. The gene calls are TRBV7-9 and TRBJ1-4; perhaps TRBD1 as D (6 bases). Germline V gene lookup returns CDR1 SEHNR and CDR2 FQNEAQ (reference sequence). The CDR3 totals 13 residues. Trimming took off 10 bases at V and 6 bases at J, with 15 bases between the two ends. Incomplete CDR3 DNA: TGTGCCACCTCAGGGGTATGGGATGAAAAA. This encodes CATSGVWDEK. The whole CDR3 reads CATSGVWDEKLFF.

Concerning this clone itself: From the germline J gene comes the end of the CDR3, since the read stops 3 residues before it. This rearrangement joins TRBV19 to TRBJ2-3; weak D call: TRBD2 (5 bases). CDR3 length: 12 amino acids. Between the trimmed V and J ends, which lost 5 bases and 4 bases, there was a span of 7 bases. CDR1 LNHDA and CDR2 SQIVND come from the germline V gene (reference sequence). CDR3 DNA, as far as it was read: TGTGCCAGTAGTTTACTAGCAGATACG. As protein: CASSLLADT. The full CDR3 is CASSLLADTQYF.

About this clone: The read stops 3 residues short of the end of the CDR3; the missing end is completed from the germline J gene. V and J are TRBV20-1 and TRBJ1-2; TRBD1 matches 7 bases. Trimming took 2 bases from V and 1 from J; bases not matched to a gene: 7. The germline V gene has CDR1 DFQATT and CDR2 SNEGSKA (reference sequence). The CDR3 is 15 amino acids. CDR3 DNA, as far as it was read: TGCAGTGCTAGATCCTACAGGGGACGTAACTATGGC. As protein: CSARSYRGRNYG. The complete CDR3 protein is CSARSYRGRNYGYTF.

On this clone: From the germline J gene comes the end of the CDR3, since the read stops 3 residues before it. The gene calls are TRBV7-9 and TRBJ2-4, with 9 bases matching TRBD1. The germline CDR1 and CDR2 sequences are SEHNR and FQNEAQ (reference sequence). The CDR3 is 15 residues long. The covered CDR3 bases are TGTGCCAGCAGCTTAGGAACAGGGGGCAATGATGGT. This translates into CASSLGTGGNDG. The whole CDR3 is CASSLGTGGNDGQYF.

Details on this clone: The read comes to an end 3 residues before the CDR3 does, leaving the germline J gene to fill in the end. J is TRBJ1-2 and V is TRBV2; D not resolved. This CDR3 has 13 residues. Germline CDR1 is SNHLY and CDR2 is FYNNEI. The V and J ends lost 1 base and 6 bases respectively, with 9 bases between them. Partial CDR3 DNA: TGTGCCAGCAGTGAAGGGGCCGTGAATGGC. This gives the protein CASSEGAVNG. In full, the CDR3 is CASSEGAVNGYTF.

On this clone itself: Sequencing ends 3 residues short of the CDR3 end; the germline J gene provides the rest. The chain employs TRBV20-1 and TRBJ2-7; D may be TRBD1 (6 bases). The CDR3 covers 13 residues. The ends were cut back, 6 bases at V and 4 bases at J, with 16 bases in the middle. Germline V lookup: CDR1 DFQATT, CDR2 SNEGSKA (reference sequence). The DNA read from the CDR3 is TGCAGTGCCCCCGTGGACAGTAATTACGAG. It is translated as CSAPVDSNYE. The full CDR3 is CSAPVDSNYEQYF.

In the case of this clone: The sequence runs out 3 residues before the end of the CDR3; the remainder is reconstructed from the germline J gene. This rearrangement joins TRBV19 to TRBJ1-3, with D hard to call. V gave up 3 bases and J gave up 7 bases, with 10 bases separating them. CDR1 is LNHDA, CDR2 SQIVND, per germline (reference sequence). CDR3 length: 13 residues. The sequenced CDR3 bases are TGTGCCAGTAGTATCGGCGGGGTGAACACC. This translates into CASSIGGVNT. The entire CDR3 protein reads CASSIGGVNTIYF.

Worth noting for this clone: The CDR3 end is not reached by the read, which stops 3 residues before it; the germline J gene fills it in. The chain has TRBV6-2 or TRBV6-3 and TRBJ2-3; TRBD1 matches at 8 bases. CDR3 length: 14 residues. The germline V gene has CDR1 MNHEY and CDR2 SVGEGT. The sequenced CDR3 bases are TGTGCCAGCAGTTTCGGACAGGGCTTGGAGACG. Translation: CASSFGQGLET. The complete CDR3 sequence is CASSFGQGLETQYF.

Comment on this clone: Sequencing ends 3 residues short of the CDR3 end; the germline J gene provides the rest. J is TRBJ2-3 and V is TRBV6-1; tentative D call: TRBD1 (6 bases). The CDR3 length is 15 residues. Germline V gene sequence: CDR1 MNHNS, CDR2 SASEGT. CDR3 sequence: CASSEGPQGKQPQYF. Incomplete CDR3 DNA: TGTGCCAGCAGTGAAGGGCCACAGGGTAAACAGCCG.

On this clone itself: The read ends 3 residues early relative to the CDR3; the germline J gene fills the gap. The gene calls are TRBV7-9 and TRBJ2-1; D unresolved. This CDR3 comprises 12 residues. The V and J ends lost 2 bases and 6 bases respectively, with 5 bases between them. CDR1 and CDR2 from the germline V gene are SEHNR and FQNEAQ (reference sequence). CDR3: CASSLSGNEQFF. Partial CDR3 DNA: TGTGCCAGCAGCTTATCCGGCAATGAG.